This T cell receptor (beta chain) was documented in a study of persistence of HIV-infected CD4 T cells. The libraries were made with immunoSEQ version 4 in survey mode. The method was immunoSEQ multiplex PCR; TCRdb's version includes in-frame clones alone and lacks a portion of them. This table has about 33,000 clones, 82% appearing once. This CDR3 spans 11 amino acids. Germline CDR1 SGHDT, CDR2 YYEEEE. Trimming pared 0 bases from V and 5 bases from J, leaving 2 bases between. Remarks on this clone: Its antigen is undetermined.

The stimulus was lysate of CMV-infected fibroblasts, around 10 ug/mL. CD40L-negative CD69-negative CD45RO-high memory CD4+ T cells were sorted as populations depleted of antigen-responding cells. The specimen was CD4+ T cells sorted from PBMCs after approximately 19-hour stimulation, collected from a patient who received antiretroviral therapy. This receptor was identified in an adult man with HIV who was CMV-seropositive. The rearrangement joins TRBV5-6 to TRBJ1-1; D is ambiguous. In DNA form, the CDR3 reads TGTGCCAGCAGCTTGGATACTGAAGCTTTCTTT. Amino acids: CASSLDTEAFF.